This T cell receptor beta chain was identified during a study of blood T cells in healthy people across ages. A second 7 to 11 cycle PCR used barcoded and J-beta primers. TCRdb processed the 5' RACE reads anew with MiXCR; each CDR3 protein has one entry. The table shows hundreds of thousands of distinct CDR3 sequences, with more than 20% occurring only once. Germline V gene sequence: CDR1 LNHDA, CDR2 SQIVND (reference sequence). The CDR3 sequence is 14 residues long. The V and J ends lost 6 bases and 5 bases respectively, with 14 bases between them. With respect to this clonotype: Its antigen is unknown.

Study-wide results and limits: When set beside aged donors, long-lived donors presented more naive CD4+ cells and higher diversity. Significant beta diversity loss was already apparent by age roughly 38, declining roughly linearly.

Extractions gave at least 5.5 micrograms of total RNA per sample. Sequences were obtained from blood. This chain uses TRBV19 with TRBJ2-1; D gene unclear. The receptor comes from a man aged 70-80 years in good health. This chain's CDR3 is CASRKEVVNNEQFF. CDR3 DNA: TGTGCCAGTAGGAAGGAAGTGGTGAACAATGAGCAGTTCTTC.